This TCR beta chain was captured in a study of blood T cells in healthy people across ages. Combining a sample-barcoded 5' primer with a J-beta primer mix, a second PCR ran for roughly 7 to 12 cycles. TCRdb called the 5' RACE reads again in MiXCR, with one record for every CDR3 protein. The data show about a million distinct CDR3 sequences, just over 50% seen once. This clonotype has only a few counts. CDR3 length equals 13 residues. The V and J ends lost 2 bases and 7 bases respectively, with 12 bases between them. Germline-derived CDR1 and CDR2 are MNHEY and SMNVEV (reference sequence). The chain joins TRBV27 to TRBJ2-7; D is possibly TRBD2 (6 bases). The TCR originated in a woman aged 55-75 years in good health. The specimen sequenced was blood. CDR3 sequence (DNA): TGTGCCAGCAGTTTAACTAGCTCTCGGGAGCAGTACTTC. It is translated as CASSLTSSREQYF.